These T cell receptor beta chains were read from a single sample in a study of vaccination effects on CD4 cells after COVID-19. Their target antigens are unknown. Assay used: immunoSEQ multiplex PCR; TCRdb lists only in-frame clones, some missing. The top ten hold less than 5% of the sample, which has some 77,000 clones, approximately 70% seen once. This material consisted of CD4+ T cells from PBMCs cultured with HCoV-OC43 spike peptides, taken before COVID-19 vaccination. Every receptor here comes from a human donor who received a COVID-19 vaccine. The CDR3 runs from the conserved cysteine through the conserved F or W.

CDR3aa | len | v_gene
CASSPGLAETFTQYF | 15 | TRBV11-2
CASSLLLNPGDTEAFF | 16 | TRBV11-2
CARRRGGYTF | 10 | TRBV19
CASSLDMSNQPQHF | 14 | TRBV6-5
CASSLAQGAVEKLFF | 15 | TRBV7-9
CASSLTGATNTGELFF | 16 | TRBV6-6
CASSTAGALAKNIQYF | 16 | TRBV5-4
CASPGLAINVATDTQYF | 17 | TRBV5-8
CASSRDNNSPLHF | 13 | TRBV6-6
CASRSDLYSYNEQFF | 15 | TRBV27
CASTLPYSGNTIYF | 14 | TRBV6-5
CASSLETQGGGELFF | 15 | TRBV11-3
CASRTGTENYGYTF | 14 | TRBV5-1
CAISPDRGRPGDTQYF | 16 | TRBV10-3
CASSLTSRESGYGYTF | 16 | TRBV4-3
CASGLVGGTGELFF | 14 | TRBV12-5
CASSYSPQGGETQYF | 15 | TRBV6-5
CASSVAKEGEQFF | 13 | TRBV9
CASSLAGNSRETQYF | 15 | TRBV5-1
CASSEEHHSNQPQHF | 15 | TRBV2